This T cell receptor (beta chain) derives from a study of identical twins. Overall study findings and caveats: Excess low generation probability was seen in twin-shared out-of-frame alpha sequences. One should note that invariant MAIT and iNKT cells could partly confound zero-insertion analyses.

This CDR3 has 13 amino acids. CDR1 is SGHRS, CDR2 YFSETQ, per germline. The ends lost 4 bases at V and 7 bases at J; junction bases unmatched: 6. This clonotype was counted a few times. Its matching antigen is unknown. Everyone who gave samples was a healthy Caucasian. TCRdb processed the 5' RACE reads anew with MiXCR; each CDR3 protein has one entry. Seen here are 1.5 million to 2 million distinct CDR3 sequences, more than 30% observed once, and the top ten hold roughly 0.3%. The V call is TRBV5-1, the J call TRBJ1-1, with 8 positions matching TRBD1. This receptor was identified in a newborn girl in good health. The sequencing input was cord blood. The CDR3 DNA sequence: TGCGCCAGCAGCGCCGGGACAGGTCTTGAAGCTTTCTTT. It specifies CASSAGTGLEAFF.